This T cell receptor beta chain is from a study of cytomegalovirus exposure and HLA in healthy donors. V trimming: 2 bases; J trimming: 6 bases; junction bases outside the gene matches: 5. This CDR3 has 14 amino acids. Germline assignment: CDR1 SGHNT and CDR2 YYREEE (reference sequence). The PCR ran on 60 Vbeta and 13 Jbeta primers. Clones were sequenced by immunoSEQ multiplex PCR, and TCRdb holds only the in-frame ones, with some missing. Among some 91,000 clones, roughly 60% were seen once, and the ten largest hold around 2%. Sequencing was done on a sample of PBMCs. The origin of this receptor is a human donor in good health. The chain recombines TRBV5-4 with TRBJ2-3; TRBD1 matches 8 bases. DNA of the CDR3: TGTGCCAGCAGCTTCCAGGGGGCGGAGGATACGCAGTATTTT. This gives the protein CASSFQGAEDTQYF.